The T cell receptor (beta chain) described here comes from a study of OX40 agonist ivuxolimab in advanced cancers. Sequencing was performed with immunoSEQ multiplex PCR; in TCRdb, only in-frame clones are kept and a portion is missing. The table shows about 76,000 clones, with roughly 80% occurring only once. The CDR3 totals 18 residues. The germline CDR1 and CDR2 sequences are MNHEY and SMNVEV (reference sequence). The trim removed 2 bases at V and 3 bases at J, leaving 13 bases unmatched. Autoimmune disease history or systemic immunosuppression barred patients. V and J are TRBV27 and TRBJ2-7; 10 bases map to TRBD1. The input for sequencing was CD4+ or CD8+ T cells sorted from blood, taken in a trial of the OX40 agonist ivuxolimab. The receptor's source is an adult with an advanced solid tumor such as melanoma, head and neck, liver or kidney cancer. DNA for the CDR3: TGTGCCAGCAGTTTAAGGCCCCTCGGGACAGGGGCTCACTACGAGCAGTACTTC. Its protein product is CASSLRPLGTGAHYEQYF.